A single sample is the source of the 15 T cell receptor beta chains below, sequenced in a study of T cells in Graves' hyperthyroidism and ophthalmopathy. There were TCR beta CDR3 regions amplified from RNA transcripts. TCR CDR3 regions were first amplified by RT-PCR with HTBI primers. TCRdb redid the calling of the multiplex PCR reads with MiXCR, one entry per CDR3 protein. The data contain about 290,000 distinct CDR3 sequences, approximately 15% of them singletons. The source material was blood. The receptors stem from a woman in her 40s with Graves' hyperthyroidism.

This clonotype appeared a few times. The CDR3 loop is CSVEEAEPYEQYF. CDR3 in DNA: TGCAGCGTTGAAGAGGCTGAACCCTACGAGCAGTACTTC. This rearrangement joins TRBV29-1 to TRBJ2-7; D not certain. Germline V CDR1 and CDR2: SQVTM, ANQGSEA. The CDR3 has 13 residues. Trimming removed 0 bases at V and 2 bases at J, with 8 bases between.

Ten or more counts support this clonotype. This chain connects TRBV20-1 to TRBJ2-3; D might be TRBD2 (5 bases). From germline, CDR1 is DFQATT and CDR2 SNEGSKA (reference sequence). The CDR3 spans 13 residues. V was clipped by 5 bases and J by 4 bases, with 13 bases between them. In nucleotides, the CDR3 is TGCAGTGCTCCAGCCGAGGGTTCAGATACGCAGTATTTT. As protein: CSAPAEGSDTQYF.

There are many counts of this clonotype. The V gene is TRBV5-5, the J gene TRBJ2-2, with 8 bases fitting TRBD2. V lost 3 bases and J lost 0; bases outside the gene matches: 4. The CDR3 spans 16 residues. Germline V gene sequence: CDR1 SGHKS, CDR2 YYEKEE (reference sequence). The CDR3 DNA reads TGTGCCAGCAGCTCCTCAGCGGGAGCGAACACCGGGGAGCTGTTTTTT. As protein: CASSSSAGANTGELFF.

The chain has TRBV14 and TRBJ2-7; D is possibly TRBD1 or TRBD2 (5 bases each). Germline V gene sequence: CDR1 SGHDN, CDR2 FVKESK. The length of the CDR3 is 14 residues. Between the trimmed V and J ends, which lost 3 bases and 5 bases, there was a span of 14 bases. The DNA of the CDR3 is TGTGCCAGCAGCCAGGGGGTTCTGAACCACGAGCAGTACTTC. The encoded protein is CASSQGVLNHEQYF.

The rearrangement joins TRBV27 to TRBJ1-5; tentatively, D is TRBD1 (5 bases). Germline CDR1 is MNHEY and CDR2 is SMNVEV (reference sequence). Trimming cost V 4 bases and J 6 bases, with 25 bases left between them. CDR3 length: 18 residues. CDR3 bases: TGTGCCAGCAGTTCCCTAGCCCGGCACACGGGAGGGGCTCAGCCCCAGCATTTT. Its protein is CASSSLARHTGGAQPQHF.

Details on this clonotype: Relative to the germline gene, one junction end is altered; a read error may explain this. This chain connects TRBV6-1 to TRBJ1-1; D is possibly TRBD1 (5 bases). CDR1 and CDR2 from the germline V gene are MNHNS and SASEGT. This CDR3 spans 14 amino acids. CDR3 region: CASGDSLEVTEAFF. The CDR3 coding sequence is TGTGCCAGCGGTGACAGTTTGGAGGTCACTGAAGCTTTCTTT.

This clonotype appeared many times. Here the CDR3 reads CASSLYRGHNEQFF. The CDR3, as DNA: TGTGCCAGCAGTTTATACAGGGGGCATAATGAGCAGTTCTTC. The V and J genes are TRBV27 and TRBJ2-1; 9 nucleotides agree with TRBD1. The CDR3 covers 14 residues. Looked up from germline, CDR1 is MNHEY and CDR2 is SMNVEV (reference sequence). V lost 1 base and J lost 7; bases outside the gene matches: 2.

In its sample, this clonotype was seen many times. This chain uses TRBV5-1 with TRBJ2-7; tentatively, D is TRBD1 (7 bases). The length of the CDR3 is 16 residues. In germline, CDR1 is SGHRS, CDR2 YFSETQ. V gave up 6 bases and J gave up 4 bases, with 23 bases separating them. CDR3 sequence: CASTGEVWTGDYEQYF. CDR3 sequence (DNA): TGCGCCAGCACCGGGGAGGTTTGGACAGGCGATTACGAGCAGTACTTC.

The chain carries TRBV12-5 and TRBJ2-1; 7 nucleotides match TRBD1. Germline CDR1 reads LGHNT; CDR2 reads FRNRAP. This CDR3 has 13 residues. V lost 6 bases and J lost 8; bases outside the gene matches: 7. The CDR3 loop is CASGRQGFDEQFF. In DNA form, the CDR3 reads TGTGCTAGTGGAAGACAGGGTTTCGATGAGCAGTTCTTC. The whole variable domain, remainder taken from reference TRBV12-5 and TRBJ2-1, is DARVTQTPRHKVTEMGQEVTMRCQPILGHNTVFWYRQTMMQGLELLAYFRNRAPLDDSGMPKDRFSAEMPDATLATLKIQPSEPRDSAVYFCASGRQGFDEQFFGPGTRLTVL.

There are a few counts of this clonotype. The chain has TRBV10-2 and TRBJ2-7, with D perhaps TRBD1 (6 bases). V was clipped by 6 bases and J by 4 bases, with 16 bases between them. Germline CDR1 WSHSY, CDR2 SAAADI. The CDR3 totals 14 residues. The CDR3 sequence is CASRVNRAQYEQYF. The CDR3 DNA reads as TGCGCCAGCAGGGTGAACAGGGCCCAGTACGAGCAGTACTTC.

This clonotype was observed at least ten times. The chain combines TRBV6-1 with TRBJ1-6; the D gene is possibly TRBD1 (5 bases). Germline CDR1 reads MNHNS; CDR2 reads SASEGT. V was cut by 4 bases and J by 14 bases, with 18 bases left in between. There are 14 residues in the CDR3. The CDR3 region has the DNA TGTGCCAGCAGTGTGGGGCAGGCCCAAGGGACCCTCCACTTT. Protein product: CASSVGQAQGTLHF.

This chain links TRBV12-3 or TRBV12-4 with TRBJ1-5, with D perhaps matching TRBD1 (5 bases). The CDR3 totals 12 residues. With 6 bases removed from V and 7 bases from J, the gap between germline ends came to 10 bases. CDR3: CASRWDRQPQHF. In nucleotides, the CDR3 is TGTGCCAGCAGGTGGGACCGCCAGCCCCAGCATTTT.

This clonotype has a count of ten or more. The chain links TRBV28 to TRBJ2-7; a weak D match, TRBD1 (6 bases). The CDR3 sequence is 13 residues long. Germline CDR1 is MDHEN and CDR2 is SYDVKM. Trimming took off 3 bases at V and 5 bases at J, with 11 bases between the two ends. The CDR3 sequence is CASSLIHRDEQYF. CDR3 sequence (DNA): TGTGCCAGCAGTTTGATACACAGGGACGAGCAGTACTTC.

The chain links TRBV11-3 to TRBJ2-3; 7 bases agree with TRBD2. The V segment lost 0 bases and the J segment 4 bases; nucleotides outside the gene matches: 13. Germline CDR1 SGHNT, CDR2 YENEEA. CDR3 length equals 18 residues. CDR3 DNA: TGTGCCAGCAGCTTAGAAGGGGCTAGCGGTATCCAAGCAGATACGCAGTATTTT. Translating gives CASSLEGASGIQADTQYF.

This clonotype was observed once. V gene TRBV18 combines with J gene TRBJ1-2; no clear D. Germline assignment: CDR1 KGHSH and CDR2 LQKENI. CDR3 length: 12 residues. The ends were cut back, 6 bases at V and 3 bases at J, with 8 bases in the middle. The CDR3 nucleotides are TGTGCCAGCTCCGGGCCTGACTATGGCTACACCTTC. Amino acids: CASSGPDYGYTF.